Each of the 3 T cell receptor beta chains below was sequenced from the same sample in a study of T cell responses to AZD1222 COVID-19 vaccine. TCRdb's table, derived via immunoSEQ multiplex PCR, lists solely in-frame clones and lacks some. The repertoire has some 200,000 clones, around 89% of them found once; the top ten carry 25% to 30%. Sequences were derived from peripheral blood, sampled 28 days after the second AZD1222 dose. Source of these receptors: an adult who received the AZD1222 COVID-19 vaccine.

The chain combines TRBV18 with TRBJ2-7, with 11 bases fitting TRBD2. The CDR3 loop spans 16 amino acids. The germline CDR1 and CDR2 sequences are KGHSH and LQKENI. V shed 3 bases, J shed 3 bases, and the junction held 7 bases outside the gene matches. CDR3 residues: CASSPTTGTSGYEQYF. DNA of the CDR3: TGTGCCAGCTCACCTACTACCGGGACTAGCGGCTACGAGCAGTACTTC.

The V gene is TRBV10-2, the J gene TRBJ1-5; tentative D call: TRBD1 (5 bases). Trimming pared 10 bases from V and 5 bases from J, leaving 18 bases between. The CDR3 is 14 residues long. CDR1 and CDR2 (germline): WSHSY, SAAADI. Here the CDR3 reads CATLGIQGDQPQHF. CDR3 coding DNA: TGCGCCACTCTAGGAATCCAGGGAGATCAGCCCCAGCATTTT.

The genes are TRBV28 and TRBJ1-3; no definite D call. There are 17 residues in the CDR3. Trimming stripped 6 bases from V and 0 bases from J, with 18 bases between. Germline CDR1 MDHEN, CDR2 SYDVKM. The CDR3 nucleotides read TGTGCCAGCAGCCCTAGTGGTATCCAGAGCTCTGGAAACACCATATATTTT. It translates to CASSPSGIQSSGNTIYF.